Given below is one T cell receptor beta chain in context. Healthy HIV-negative adults without recent acute infections or vaccinations served as donors. This entry comes from a study of shared clonotypes between healthy human individuals. Trimming left V 0 bases short and J 4 bases short, with 10 bases between. The CDR3 length is 15 residues. Germline loops: CDR1 SGHVS, CDR2 FQNEAQ. Assay: immunoSEQ multiplex PCR; the TCRdb copy retains only in-frame clones and omits some. The table records 1.6 million or so clones, approximately 96% of them present only once. The clonotype comes from a young man in good health. The genes are TRBV7-8 and TRBJ1-3; D not resolved. Specimen: naive CD4+ T cells sorted from blood. As to subset: CD45RA+ positively selected. CDR3 in amino acids: CASSLALGGGNTIYF. CDR3 nucleotide sequence: TGTGCCAGCAGCTTAGCATTGGGTGGGGGAAACACCATATATTTT. Full variable domain (rest looked up from reference TRBV7-8 and TRBJ1-3): GAGVSQSPRYKVAKRGQDVALRCDPISGHVSLFWYQQALGQGPEFLTYFQNEAQLDKSGLPSDRFFAERPEGSVSTLKIQRTQQEDSAVYLCASSLALGGGNTIYFGEGSWLTVV.